The 20 T cell receptor beta chains presented below share a single source sample, sequenced in a study of patients and donors after allogeneic stem cell transplantation. TCRdb passed the RT-PCR reads through MiXCR, listing each CDR3 protein once. The data contain over 350,000 distinct CDR3 sequences, 16% of them seen just once; the ten biggest clones take up 7% to 7.5%. Sequenced material: blood, either unsorted or a sorted T cell fraction (not recorded which). The receptors stem from a human donor who was either an allogeneic HSCT recipient or a stem cell or donor lymphocyte infusion donor (not recorded which). It is not recorded whose cells these are; they may come from a transplant donor.

This clonotype has at least ten counts. The chain joins TRBV3-1 to TRBJ2-2; 8 nucleotides agree with TRBD1. CDR3 length equals 16 residues. V dropped 0 bases and J dropped 5; count of bases not matched to a gene: 5. Germline CDR1 and CDR2: LGHDT and YNNKEL (reference sequence). The CDR3 sequence is CASSQDPDRGTGELFF. The CDR3 DNA sequence: TGTGCCAGCAGCCAAGACCCCGACAGGGGAACCGGGGAGCTGTTTTTT. Full variable domain (rest looked up from reference TRBV3-1 and TRBJ2-2): DTAVSQTPKYLVTQMGNDKSIKCEQNLGHDTMYWYKQDSKKFLKIMFSYNNKELIINETVPNRFSPKSPDKAHLNLHINSLELGDSAVYFCASSQDPDRGTGELFFGEGSRLTVL.

J is TRBJ2-1 and V is TRBV3-1; D could derive from TRBD1 or TRBD2 (6 bases each). V lost 3 bases and J lost 9, with 15 bases in between. In germline, CDR1 is LGHDT, CDR2 YNNKEL (reference sequence). CDR3 length: 14 amino acids. CDR3 DNA sequence: TGTGCCAGCAGCCATCCCAAGGGGGGCGGTGAGCAGTTCTTC. Amino acid sequence: CASSHPKGGGEQFF.

This sequence joins TRBV9 and TRBJ2-3; the match to TRBD2 covers 12 bases. This CDR3 is built from 15 residues. The germline V gene encodes CDR1 SGDLS and CDR2 YYNGEE. Trimming removed 3 bases from V and 4 bases from J; junction bases left unmatched: 3. CDR3 region: CASSALAGGPDTQYF. CDR3 nucleotides: TGTGCCAGCAGCGCGCTAGCGGGAGGGCCAGATACGCAGTATTTT.

This clonotype has ten or more counts. The chain employs TRBV12-3 or TRBV12-4 and TRBJ1-1; 7 positions agree with TRBD1. The CDR3 extends over 12 amino acids. V trimming: 6 bases; J trimming: 8 bases; junction bases outside the gene matches: 6. The CDR3 sequence is CASSSGTAEAFF. The DNA for the CDR3 is TGTGCCAGCAGCTCTGGGACAGCCGAAGCTTTCTTT.

This sequence joins TRBV5-4 and TRBJ1-1; perhaps TRBD1 as D (5 bases). The CDR3 extends over 17 amino acids. Germline assignment: CDR1 SGHNT and CDR2 YYREEE (reference sequence). Trimming shortened V by 4 bases and J by 0 bases, and 19 bases separated the two germline ends. CDR3 sequence: CASSPGEMGRVNTEAFF. The DNA for the CDR3 is TGTGCCAGCAGCCCCGGAGAAATGGGACGGGTGAACACTGAAGCTTTCTTT.

A word on this clonotype: A much larger clone is a single base away; this may be a read error. The CDR3 DNA sequence: TGTGCCAGCAGCTACCGGGACAGACTCTACGAGCAGTACTTC. Protein: CASSYRDRLYEQYF. The chain has TRBV21-1 and TRBJ2-7; TRBD1 is the table's D call and was not checked against the DNA. TRBV21-1 is a listed pseudogene. The CDR3 is 14 amino acids.

This clonotype was seen more than once but under ten times. The chain couples TRBV20-1 to TRBJ2-3; 8 bases agree with TRBD2. Germline assignment: CDR1 DFQATT and CDR2 SNEGSKA (reference sequence). CDR3 size: 16 residues. J was trimmed by 4 bases and V by 2 bases; bases with no gene match: 11. For the CDR3, the DNA is TGCAGTGCTAGAAAGGTTGGGACTAGGGTGGCAGATACGCAGTATTTT. Translation gives CSARKVGTRVADTQYF.

CDR3 nucleotides: TGTGCCAGCAGCCCCGGGGGAAACCAAGAGACCCAGTACTTC. Protein product: CASSPGGNQETQYF. The genes are TRBV9 and TRBJ2-5; possible D gene TRBD2, 6 bases. Germline lookup yields CDR1 SGDLS and CDR2 YYNGEE. Trimming left V 4 bases short and J 0 bases short, with 10 bases between. The CDR3 has 14 amino acids. Full variable domain (missing parts from reference TRBV9 and TRBJ2-5): DSGVTQTPKHLITATGQRVTLRCSPRSGDLSVYWYQQSLDQGLQFLIQYYNGEERAKGNILERFSAQQFPDLHSELNLSSLELGDSALYFCASSPGGNQETQYFGPGTRLLVL.

The V call is TRBV6-5, the J call TRBJ2-4; the D gene is possibly TRBD2 (5 bases). Trimming cost V 2 bases and J 0 bases, with 14 bases left between them. The CDR3 loop spans 17 amino acids. Germline CDR1 and CDR2: MNHEY and SVGAGI. CDR3 nucleotide sequence: TGTGCCAGCAGTTACCTCGCGGGCGCGGGAGCCAAAAACATTCAGTACTTC. This sequence encodes CASSYLAGAGAKNIQYF.

This clonotype showed up just a few times. J is TRBJ2-4 and V is TRBV20-1; 7 nucleotides align to TRBD1. The CDR3 contains 15 residues. Per the germline V gene, CDR1 is DFQATT and CDR2 is SNEGSKA (reference sequence). V lost 5 bases, J lost 0 bases, and 7 bases stayed unmatched. Written as DNA, the CDR3 is TGCAGTGCTCTAACTAGGACAGGAGCCAAAAACATTCAGTACTTC. Translation: CSALTRTGAKNIQYF.

The rearrangement links TRBV7-9 to TRBJ1-6; a possible D gene is TRBD1 (6 bases). V lost 5 bases, J lost 6 bases, and 17 bases lay in between. Per germline, CDR1 SEHNR and CDR2 FQNEAQ (reference sequence). The CDR3 sequence is 16 residues long. For the CDR3, the DNA is TGTGCCAGCAGCCCGCCCCCCGCAGGGGTTAATTCACCCCTCCACTTT. This sequence encodes CASSPPPAGVNSPLHF. The full variable domain, completed using reference TRBV7-9 and TRBJ1-6, is DTGVSQNPRHKITKRGQNVTFRCDPISEHNRLYWYRQTLGQGPEFLTYFQNEAQLEKSRLLSDRFSAERPKGSFSTLEIQRTEQGDSAMYLCASSPPPAGVNSPLHFGNGTRLTVT.

The CDR3 loop reads CSAREAGAVTNEKLFF. DNA for the CDR3: TGCAGTGCTAGAGAGGCAGGGGCAGTCACTAATGAAAAACTGTTTTTT. The chain joins TRBV20-1 to TRBJ1-4; D may be TRBD1 (6 bases). The CDR3 sequence is 16 residues long. Germline V gene data show CDR1 as DFQATT and CDR2 as SNEGSKA (reference sequence). V gave up 0 bases and J gave up 2 bases, with 13 bases separating them.

The gene calls are TRBV12-3 or TRBV12-4 and TRBJ1-6; D ambiguous. The CDR3 contains 16 residues. V gave up 5 bases and J gave up 7 bases, with 18 bases separating them. Written as DNA, the CDR3 is TGTGCCAGCAGTACAAATTTGCCTCAGCGCAATTCACCCCTCCACTTT. It codes for CASSTNLPQRNSPLHF.

The sample holds a few counts of this clonotype. The genes are TRBV7-9 and TRBJ1-1, with TRBD1 as a possible D gene (6 bases). V lost 6 bases and J lost 1, with 18 bases in between. The V gene's germline CDR1 is SEHNR and CDR2 FQNEAQ (reference sequence). The CDR3 totals 16 residues. CDR3 amino acids: CASRHRVREQNTEAFF. CDR3 DNA: TGTGCCAGCAGACACAGGGTGAGGGAACAGAACACTGAAGCTTTCTTT.

This clonotype was picked up many times. The chain uses TRBV12-3 or TRBV12-4 and TRBJ1-5; D is unclear. The CDR3 extends over 12 amino acids. The germline V and J ends were trimmed by 7 bases and 5 bases, with 9 bases remaining between them. CDR3 sequence: CASTVLHQPQHF. The DNA for the CDR3 is TGTGCCAGCACCGTCCTTCATCAGCCCCAGCATTTT.

This clonotype was seen only a few times. The CDR3 region is CSARGGGAHNEQFF. The DNA for the CDR3 is TGCAGTGCTAGAGGCGGGGGGGCCCACAATGAGCAGTTCTTC. The J gene is TRBJ2-1, the V gene TRBV20-1; 9 bases are a match to TRBD2. There are 14 residues in the CDR3. In germline, CDR1 is DFQATT, CDR2 SNEGSKA (reference sequence). V was pared by 1 base and J by 5 bases, with 3 bases of the junction left unmatched.

This clonotype has only a few counts. The chain recombines TRBV11-2 with TRBJ2-2; D unclear. Germline V lookup: CDR1 SGHAT, CDR2 FQNNGV. There are 15 residues in the CDR3. Trimming took 3 bases from V and 2 from J, leaving 10 bases between them. The CDR3 bases are TGTGCCAGCAGCTTCTGGCCCTCAAACACCGGGGAGCTGTTTTTT. It is translated as CASSFWPSNTGELFF.

The rearrangement uses TRBV18 and TRBJ2-7, with 11 positions matching TRBD2. V shed 2 bases, J shed 4 bases, and the junction held 1 base outside the gene matches. The length of the CDR3 is 14 residues. The germline gives CDR1 KGHSH, CDR2 LQKENI. The chain's CDR3 is CASSPIAGGYEQYF. The CDR3 DNA sequence: TGTGCCAGCTCACCAATAGCGGGAGGGTACGAGCAGTACTTC.

This clonotype was counted only a few times. V gene TRBV6-2 or TRBV6-3 combines with J gene TRBJ1-2; TRBD1 might be the D (5 bases). Germline V gene lookup returns CDR1 MNHEY and CDR2 SVGEGT. Trimming removed 0 bases at V and 6 bases at J, with 11 bases between. The CDR3 length is 14 residues. Here the CDR3 DNA reads TGTGCCAGCAGTTACTCCCCAGGGATGGATGGCTACACCTTC. It specifies CASSYSPGMDGYTF.

The chain carries TRBV7-9 and TRBJ2-7; D may be TRBD1 (5 bases). V lost 2 bases to trimming and J lost 2 bases, with 13 bases between them. The CDR3 consists of 15 residues. Germline V gene sequence: CDR1 SEHNR, CDR2 FQNEAQ (reference sequence). The CDR3 sequence is CASSLYQGFTYEQYF. The DNA for the CDR3 is TGTGCCAGCAGCTTATACCAGGGATTTACCTACGAGCAGTACTTC.